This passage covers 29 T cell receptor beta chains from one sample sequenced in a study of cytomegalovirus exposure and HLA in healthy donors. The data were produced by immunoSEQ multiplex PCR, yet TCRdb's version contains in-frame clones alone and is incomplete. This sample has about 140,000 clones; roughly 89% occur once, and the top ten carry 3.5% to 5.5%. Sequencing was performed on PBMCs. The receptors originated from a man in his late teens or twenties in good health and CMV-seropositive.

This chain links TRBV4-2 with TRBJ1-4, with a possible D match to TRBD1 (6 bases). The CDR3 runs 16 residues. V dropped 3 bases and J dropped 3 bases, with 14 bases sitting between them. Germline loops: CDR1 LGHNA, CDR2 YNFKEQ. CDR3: CASSHAGELANEKLFF. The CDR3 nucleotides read TGTGCCAGCAGCCACGCAGGGGAGTTAGCTAATGAAAAACTGTTTTTT.

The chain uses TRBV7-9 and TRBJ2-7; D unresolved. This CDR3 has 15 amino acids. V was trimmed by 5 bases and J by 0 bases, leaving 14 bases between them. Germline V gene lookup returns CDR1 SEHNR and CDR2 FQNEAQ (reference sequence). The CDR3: CASSPDIRSSYEQYF. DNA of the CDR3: TGTGCCAGCAGCCCCGACATCAGGTCCTCCTACGAGCAGTACTTC.

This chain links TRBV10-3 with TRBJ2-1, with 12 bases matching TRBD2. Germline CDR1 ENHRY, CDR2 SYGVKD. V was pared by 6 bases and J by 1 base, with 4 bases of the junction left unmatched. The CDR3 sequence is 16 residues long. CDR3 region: CAIRDGTSGSYNEQFF. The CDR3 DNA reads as TGTGCCATCAGGGATGGGACTAGCGGGTCCTACAATGAGCAGTTCTTC.

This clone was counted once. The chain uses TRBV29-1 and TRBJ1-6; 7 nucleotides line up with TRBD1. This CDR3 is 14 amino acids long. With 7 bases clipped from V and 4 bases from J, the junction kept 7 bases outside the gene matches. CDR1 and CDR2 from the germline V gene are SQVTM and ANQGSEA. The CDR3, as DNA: TGCAGCGCCCGGACAGGACCATATAATTCACCCCTCCACTTT. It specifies CSARTGPYNSPLHF.

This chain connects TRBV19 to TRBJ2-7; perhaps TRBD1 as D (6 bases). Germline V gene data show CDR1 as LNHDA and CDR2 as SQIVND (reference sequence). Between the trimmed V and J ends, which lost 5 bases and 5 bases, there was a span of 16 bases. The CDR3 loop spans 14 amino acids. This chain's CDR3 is CASSATWDIDEQYF. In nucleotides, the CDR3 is TGTGCCAGTAGTGCTACCTGGGACATAGACGAGCAGTACTTC.

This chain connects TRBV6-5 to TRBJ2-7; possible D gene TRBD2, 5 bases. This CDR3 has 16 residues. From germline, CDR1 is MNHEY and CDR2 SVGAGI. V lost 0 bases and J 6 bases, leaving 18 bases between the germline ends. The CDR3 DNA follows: TGTGCCAGCAGTTACTCGCCCGGGGATGGATACGGCGAGCAGTACTTC. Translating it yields CASSYSPGDGYGEQYF.

This chain's CDR3 is CASSVNGENEKLFF. CDR3 coding DNA: TGTGCCAGCAGCGTAAACGGAGAAAATGAAAAACTGTTTTTT. This sequence joins TRBV5-6 and TRBJ1-4; D call uncertain. The CDR3 covers 14 residues. Trimming shortened V by 4 bases and J by 5 bases, and 12 bases separated the two germline ends. Germline assignment: CDR1 SGHDT and CDR2 YYEEEE.

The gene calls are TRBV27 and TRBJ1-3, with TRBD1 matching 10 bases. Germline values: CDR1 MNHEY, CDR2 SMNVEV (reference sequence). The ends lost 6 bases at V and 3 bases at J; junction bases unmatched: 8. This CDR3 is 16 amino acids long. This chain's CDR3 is CASSLSGQGVGNTIYF. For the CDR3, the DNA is TGTGCCAGCAGCCTCTCCGGACAGGGGGTTGGAAACACCATATATTTT.

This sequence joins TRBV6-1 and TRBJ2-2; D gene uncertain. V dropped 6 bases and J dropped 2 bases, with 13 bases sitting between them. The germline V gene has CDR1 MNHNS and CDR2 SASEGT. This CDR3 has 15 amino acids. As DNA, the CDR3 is TGTGCCAGCAGCGTACAGATTTTCAACACCGGGGAGCTGTTTTTT. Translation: CASSVQIFNTGELFF.

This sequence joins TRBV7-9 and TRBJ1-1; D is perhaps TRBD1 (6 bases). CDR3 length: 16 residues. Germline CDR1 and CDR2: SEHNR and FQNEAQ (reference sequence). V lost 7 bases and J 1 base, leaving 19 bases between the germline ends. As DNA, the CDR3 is TGTGCCAGCACCAAATTCCCCGGCAGGGGGAACACTGAAGCTTTCTTT. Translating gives CASTKFPGRGNTEAFF.

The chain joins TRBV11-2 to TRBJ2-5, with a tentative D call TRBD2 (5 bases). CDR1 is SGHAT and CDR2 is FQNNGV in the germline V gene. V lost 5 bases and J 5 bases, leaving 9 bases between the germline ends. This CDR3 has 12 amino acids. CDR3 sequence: CASSTGYETQYF. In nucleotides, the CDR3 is TGTGCCAGCAGCACGGGATACGAGACCCAGTACTTC.

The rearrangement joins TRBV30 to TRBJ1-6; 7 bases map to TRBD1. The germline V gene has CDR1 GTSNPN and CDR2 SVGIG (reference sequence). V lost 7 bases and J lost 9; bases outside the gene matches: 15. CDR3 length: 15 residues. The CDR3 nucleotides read TGTGCCTTCACCCGGACAGGAGAGTTTGGTTCACCCCTCCACTTT. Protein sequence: CAFTRTGEFGSPLHF.

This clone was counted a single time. The CDR3 DNA reads as TGTGCCAGCAGTGATCCGGGGGAAAATGGGTATGGCTACACCTTC. Its protein is CASSDPGENGYGYTF. The rearrangement uses TRBV2 and TRBJ1-2; possible D gene TRBD1, 5 bases. Germline values: CDR1 SNHLY, CDR2 FYNNEI. The CDR3 loop spans 15 amino acids. V was trimmed by 3 bases and J by 5 bases, leaving 16 bases between them.

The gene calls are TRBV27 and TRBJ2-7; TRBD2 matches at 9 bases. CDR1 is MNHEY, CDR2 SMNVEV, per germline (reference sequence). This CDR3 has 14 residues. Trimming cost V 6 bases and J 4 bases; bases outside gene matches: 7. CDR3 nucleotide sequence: TGTGCCAGCAGCCCGCGGGGGGGGCTTTACGAGCAGTACTTC. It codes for CASSPRGGLYEQYF.

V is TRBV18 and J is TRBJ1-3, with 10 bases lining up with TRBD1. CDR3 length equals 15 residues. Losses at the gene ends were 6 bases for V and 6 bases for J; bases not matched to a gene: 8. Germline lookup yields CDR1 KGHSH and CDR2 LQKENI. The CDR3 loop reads CASSDLGTGANTIYF. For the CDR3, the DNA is TGTGCCAGCTCCGACCTTGGGACAGGGGCAAACACCATATATTTT.

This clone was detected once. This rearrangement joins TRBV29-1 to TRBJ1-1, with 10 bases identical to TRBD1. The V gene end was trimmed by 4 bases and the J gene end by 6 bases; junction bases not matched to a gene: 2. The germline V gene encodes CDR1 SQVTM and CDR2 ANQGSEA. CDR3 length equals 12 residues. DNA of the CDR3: TGCAGCGTTGGACAGGGGGCTTCTGAAGCTTTCTTT. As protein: CSVGQGASEAFF.

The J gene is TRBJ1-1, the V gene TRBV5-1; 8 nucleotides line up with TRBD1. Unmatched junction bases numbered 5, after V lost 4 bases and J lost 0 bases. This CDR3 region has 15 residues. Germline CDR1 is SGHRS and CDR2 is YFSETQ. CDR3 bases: TGCGCCAGCAGCGGCATGACAGGGGTGAACACTGAAGCTTTCTTT. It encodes CASSGMTGVNTEAFF.

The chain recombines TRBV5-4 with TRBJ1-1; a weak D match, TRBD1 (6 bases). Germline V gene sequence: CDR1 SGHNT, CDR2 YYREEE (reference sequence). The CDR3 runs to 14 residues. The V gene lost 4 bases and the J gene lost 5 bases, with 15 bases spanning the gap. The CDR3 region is CASSPGGAETEAFF. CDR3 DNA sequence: TGTGCCAGCAGCCCGGGGGGCGCAGAGACTGAAGCTTTCTTT.

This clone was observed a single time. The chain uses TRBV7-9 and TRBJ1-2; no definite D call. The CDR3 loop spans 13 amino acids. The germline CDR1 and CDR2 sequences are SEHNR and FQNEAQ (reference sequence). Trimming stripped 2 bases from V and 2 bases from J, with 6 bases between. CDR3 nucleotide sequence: TGTGCCAGCAGCTTAAACAGCAACTATGGCTACACCTTC. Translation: CASSLNSNYGYTF.

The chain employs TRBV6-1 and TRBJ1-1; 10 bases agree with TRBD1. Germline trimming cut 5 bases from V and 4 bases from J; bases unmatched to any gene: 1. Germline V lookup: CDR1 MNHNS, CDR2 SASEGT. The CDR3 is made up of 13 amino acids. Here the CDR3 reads CASSRTGGTEAFF. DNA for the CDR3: TGTGCCAGCAGTCGGACAGGGGGCACTGAAGCTTTCTTT.

In nucleotides, the CDR3 is TGCGCCAGCAGCCTCGAACAGGGGCTGCGAAACACCATATATTTT. Translation gives CASSLEQGLRNTIYF. This sequence joins TRBV5-1 and TRBJ1-3; 7 nucleotides agree with TRBD1. Per the germline V gene, CDR1 is SGHRS and CDR2 is YFSETQ. This CDR3 is 15 amino acids long. V lost 4 bases to trimming and J lost 5 bases; unmatched junction nucleotides: 9.

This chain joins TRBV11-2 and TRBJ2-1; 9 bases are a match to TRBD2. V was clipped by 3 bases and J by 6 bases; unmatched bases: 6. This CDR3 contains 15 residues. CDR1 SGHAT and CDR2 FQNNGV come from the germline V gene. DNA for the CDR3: TGTGCCAGCAGCTTCTTAGCGGGAGTAGGCAATGAGCAGTTCTTC. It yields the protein CASSFLAGVGNEQFF.

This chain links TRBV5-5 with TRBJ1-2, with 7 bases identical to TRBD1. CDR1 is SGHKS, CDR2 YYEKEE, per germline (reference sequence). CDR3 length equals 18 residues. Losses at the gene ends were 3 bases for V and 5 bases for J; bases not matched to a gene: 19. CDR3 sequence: CASSSEGTDNPTSYGYTF. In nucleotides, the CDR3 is TGTGCCAGCAGCTCCGAAGGGACAGACAACCCCACCAGTTATGGCTACACCTTC.

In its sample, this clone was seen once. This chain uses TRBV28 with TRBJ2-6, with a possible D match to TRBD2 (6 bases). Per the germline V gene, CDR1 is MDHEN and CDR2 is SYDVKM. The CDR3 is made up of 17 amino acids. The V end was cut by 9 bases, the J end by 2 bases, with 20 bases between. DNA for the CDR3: TGTGCCAGTCGTCCTTGGGGGGTTTCGACTGGGGCCAACGTCCTGACTTTC. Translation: CASRPWGVSTGANVLTF.

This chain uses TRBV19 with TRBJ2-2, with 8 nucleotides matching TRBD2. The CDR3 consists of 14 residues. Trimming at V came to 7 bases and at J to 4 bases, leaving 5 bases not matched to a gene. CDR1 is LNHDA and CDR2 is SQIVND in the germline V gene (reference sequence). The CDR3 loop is CASKTGGVTGELFF. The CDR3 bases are TGTGCCAGTAAGACGGGAGGGGTCACCGGGGAGCTGTTTTTT.

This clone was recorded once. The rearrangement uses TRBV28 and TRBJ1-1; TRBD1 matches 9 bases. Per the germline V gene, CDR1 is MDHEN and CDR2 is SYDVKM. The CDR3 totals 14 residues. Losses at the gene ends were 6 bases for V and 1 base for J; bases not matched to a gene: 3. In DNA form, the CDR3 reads TGTGCCAGCAGCACAGGGGGCACGAACACTGAAGCTTTCTTT. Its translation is CASSTGGTNTEAFF.

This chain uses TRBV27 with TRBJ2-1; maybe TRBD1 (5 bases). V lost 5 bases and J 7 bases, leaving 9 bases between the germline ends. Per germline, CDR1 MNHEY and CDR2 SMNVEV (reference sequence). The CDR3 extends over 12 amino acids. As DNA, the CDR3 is TGTGCCAGCAGTCTAGGGGTGAATGAGCAGTTCTTC. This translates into CASSLGVNEQFF.

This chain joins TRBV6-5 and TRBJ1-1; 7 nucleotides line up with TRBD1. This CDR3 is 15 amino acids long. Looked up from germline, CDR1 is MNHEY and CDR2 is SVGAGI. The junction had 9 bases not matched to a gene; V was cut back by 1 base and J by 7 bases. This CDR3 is CASSYFRTGGFEAFF. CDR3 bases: TGTGCCAGCAGTTACTTTCGGACAGGCGGTTTTGAAGCTTTCTTT.

CDR3 bases: TGTGCCAGCAGCCTCGGGACTACTCCACTTTACAATGAGCAGTTCTTC. This codes for CASSLGTTPLYNEQFF. V usage is TRBV11-3 and J usage is TRBJ2-1; 7 bases agree with TRBD2. V lost 5 bases and J lost 4; bases outside the gene matches: 11. The CDR3 runs 16 residues. The germline V gene has CDR1 SGHNT and CDR2 YENEEA.